This T cell receptor beta chain was identified in a study of blood T cell repertoires in COVID-19. About the study: Samples came from the United States, Italy and Spain, spanning acute and convalescent COVID-19.

Authors' analysis steps: Estimation of nucleated cell counts was performed using reference gene primer amplification. Here immunoSEQ multiplex PCR was the method, and the copy in TCRdb shows in-frame clones only, minus some. The DNA was the basis for D and trimming; V, J and clone size are from that table. The data show over 100,000 clones, roughly 90% seen once. The V end lost 4 bases, the J end lost 5 bases, and 13 bases lay between the germline ends. This CDR3 spans 13 amino acids. CDR1 SGHDT and CDR2 YYEEEE come from the germline V gene. The clonotype originates from a man between 40 and 49 years old with acute or convalescent COVID-19. The chain has TRBV5-6 and TRBJ2-7, with a tentative D call TRBD2 (6 bases). The sequenced material came from peripheral blood. CDR3 residues: CASSRDWRDEQYF. CDR3 DNA sequence: TGTGCCAGCAGCCGGGACTGGAGGGACGAGCAGTACTTC.